The 6 T cell receptor beta chains below were found in one sample sequenced in a study of PD-1 blockade in classical Hodgkin lymphoma. Each patient's relapse followed autologous stem cell transplantation, and brentuximab vedotin exposure varied. The data were produced by immunoSEQ multiplex PCR, yet TCRdb's version contains in-frame clones alone and is incomplete. The data show some 65,000 clones, 65% to 75% seen once. The source was peripheral blood mononuclear cells (PBMCs), collected before the second cycle of nivolumab. These receptor sequences come from a human donor with classical Hodgkin lymphoma.

The chain recombines TRBV19 with TRBJ1-4; TRBD1 is a possible D gene (5 bases). V was shortened by 6 bases and J by 6 bases, with 14 bases between the two germline ends. CDR3 length: 14 amino acids. In germline, CDR1 is LNHDA, CDR2 SQIVND (reference sequence). In DNA, the CDR3 is TGTGCCAGTAGACGATCCAGGGAAGATGAAAAACTGTTTTTT. Translated, it gives CASRRSREDEKLFF.

As for this clone: A read error may account for a junction end that differs from germline. This rearrangement joins TRBV7-9 to TRBJ1-1; no definite D call. The germline gives CDR1 SEHNR, CDR2 FQNEAQ (reference sequence). CDR3 length: 17 amino acids. The CDR3 bases are TGTGCCAGCAGCTTAGCCCTCGGGTGGCCCTCGAACACTGAAGCTTCCTTT. Encoded protein: CASSLALGWPSNTEASF.

This clone was counted once. The chain has TRBV6-6 and TRBJ1-2, with unresolved D. V dropped 6 bases and J dropped 3 bases, with 11 bases sitting between them. The CDR3 totals 13 residues. Germline V gene sequence: CDR1 MNHNY, CDR2 SVGAGI (reference sequence). For the CDR3, the DNA is TGTGCCAGCAGCCCCGGAGCGGACTATGGCTACACCTTC. Amino acid sequence: CASSPGADYGYTF.

The rearrangement joins TRBV10-3 to TRBJ2-3; 7 nucleotides line up with TRBD2. Germline loops: CDR1 ENHRY, CDR2 SYGVKD. The V and J ends lost 11 bases and 4 bases, in that order; junction bases with no gene match: 3. This CDR3 is 11 amino acids long. Here the CDR3 DNA reads TGTGCCGCCCGGGAGGCAGATACGCAGTATTTT. Amino acid sequence: CAAREADTQYF.

This chain joins TRBV6-1 and TRBJ2-3; D unclear. V was pared by 1 base and J by 2 bases, with 10 bases between. CDR1 and CDR2 (germline): MNHNS, SASEGT. CDR3 length: 15 amino acids. The CDR3 DNA reads as TGTGCCAGCAGTGAAGAGTGGGCAGTCACAGATACGCAGTATTTT. Its translation: CASSEEWAVTDTQYF.

The genes are TRBV6-5 and TRBJ1-2; tentative D call: TRBD1 (6 bases). The V end lost 3 bases, the J end lost 6 bases, and 14 bases lay between the germline ends. The CDR3 covers 14 residues. Germline CDR1 reads MNHEY; CDR2 reads SVGAGI. The CDR3 region is CASSYSIQGDGYTF. CDR3 in DNA: TGTGCCAGCAGTTATAGTATACAGGGAGATGGCTACACCTTC.